This TCR beta chain is drawn from a study of regulatory T cells in long-lasting Graves disease. Overall study context: Newly diagnosed Graves' patients had taken antithyroid drugs under 3 months.

Building the TCR beta libraries relied on iRepertoire HTBI primers, and CDR3 regions underwent Arm-PCR. TCRdb recomputed calls from the multiplex PCR reads with MiXCR, one row per CDR3 protein. The table records a few hundred thousand distinct CDR3 sequences, around 18% of them present only once. This clonotype was counted at least ten times. Antigen specificity is unknown. The germline gene is not matched at one end of the junction; a read error may be the cause. Germline V gene lookup returns CDR1 SGHTA and CDR2 FQGNSA. The CDR3 is made up of 14 amino acids. Time point here: newly diagnosed GD, antithyroid drugs for less than 3 months. RNA isolated from PBMCs was used to make the TCR library. Findings and limits, study-wide: Favoring TRBV28, TRBJ1-2 and TRBJ2-5 was a feature seen in persistent disease.

This same sample was also taken into another study, of T cells in Graves' hyperthyroidism and ophthalmopathy.

The chain links TRBV7-2 to TRBJ1-1; D gene uncertain. The sequencing here drew on peripheral blood mononuclear cells (PBMCs), taken at new diagnosis, from a patient treated with antithyroid drugs. The TCR comes from a woman in her 30s with Graves disease. In DNA, the CDR3 is TGCGCCAGCAGCTTGCGGGTGGAGAACACTGAAGCTTTCTTT. Amino acid sequence: CASSLRVENTEAFF.